The 26 T cell receptor beta chains presented below share a single source sample, sequenced in a study of T-cell memory formation after mild COVID-19. TCRdb itself ran the 5' RACE reads through MiXCR, one entry per CDR3 protein. The sample includes under 300,000 distinct CDR3 sequences, approximately 8% of them seen just once. What was sequenced was PBMCs or a T cell subset sorted from them (not recorded which). All receptors come from a man younger than 35 who had mild COVID-19 (a few samples of this study predate the infection). Cell type and time point are not known.

V usage is TRBV20-1 and J usage is TRBJ1-6; D is unresolved. Germline CDR1 and CDR2: DFQATT and SNEGSKA (reference sequence). This CDR3 spans 17 amino acids. The ends were cut back, 2 bases at V and 3 bases at J, with 17 bases in the middle. The CDR3 nucleotides read TGCAGTGCTAGATTAATCTCTGTGGCGGACTATAATTCACCCCTCCACTTT. Amino acid sequence: CSARLISVADYNSPLHF.

J is TRBJ2-1 and V is TRBV5-1; 8 positions match TRBD1. V lost 1 base and J lost 8; bases outside the gene matches: 5. This CDR3 has 14 amino acids. Per the germline V gene, CDR1 is SGHRS and CDR2 is YFSETQ. This chain's CDR3 is CASSLYRGEYEQFF. CDR3 nucleotides: TGCGCCAGCAGCTTGTACAGGGGGGAATATGAGCAGTTCTTC. The variable domain in full, completed from reference TRBV5-1 and TRBJ2-1, reads KAGVTQTPRYLIKTRGQQVTLSCSPISGHRSVSWYQQTPGQGLQFLFEYFSETQRNKGNFPGRFSGRQFSNSRSEMNVSTLELGDSALYLCASSLYRGEYEQFFGPGTRLTVL.

This clonotype was seen a few times. V is TRBV4-1 and J is TRBJ1-2, with D tentatively TRBD1 (6 bases). The CDR3 has 15 residues. V was cut by 4 bases and J by 1 base, with 13 bases left in between. CDR1 and CDR2 (germline): MGHRA, YSYEKL. The CDR3 region has the DNA TGCGCCAGCAGCCGGATAAGGACAGTTAACTATGGCTACACCTTC. Its translation is CASSRIRTVNYGYTF.

This clonotype has a handful of counts. CDR3 loop: CSAHRDRSSLEQYF. In DNA form, the CDR3 reads TGCAGTGCCCACCGGGACAGGTCTTCCCTCGAGCAGTACTTC. The chain employs TRBV20-1 and TRBJ2-7, with 8 positions matching TRBD1. The CDR3 contains 14 residues. The germline V gene encodes CDR1 DFQATT and CDR2 SNEGSKA (reference sequence). Unmatched junction bases numbered 13, after V lost 6 bases and J lost 6 bases.

The V and J genes are TRBV4-3 and TRBJ2-5; 7 bases are shared with TRBD1. The V gene's germline CDR1 is LGHNA and CDR2 YSLEER. J was trimmed by 1 base and V by 4 bases; bases with no gene match: 6. The CDR3 runs 15 residues. CDR3 sequence reads: CASSPRDRPQETQYF. The DNA for the CDR3 is TGCGCCAGCAGCCCCCGGGACAGACCCCAAGAGACCCAGTACTTC.

The rearrangement joins TRBV7-9 to TRBJ1-6; D is uncertain. Trimming removed 2 bases from V and 10 bases from J, with 6 bases in between. Germline lookup yields CDR1 SEHNR and CDR2 FQNEAQ (reference sequence). CDR3 length: 12 amino acids. The CDR3 here is CASSLMESPLHF. CDR3 nucleotide sequence: TGTGCCAGCAGCTTAATGGAATCACCCCTCCACTTT.

Comments on this clonotype: With a much larger clone just one base away, this may be a read error. The CDR3 end shows no conserved phenylalanine or tryptophan, and so a read error is likely. The chain recombines TRBV20-1 with TRBJ1-1, with a possible D match to TRBD1 (5 bases). CDR3 length equals 13 residues. The V gene's germline CDR1 is DFQATT and CDR2 SNEGSKA (reference sequence). V was cut by 3 bases and J by 2 bases, with 10 bases left in between. The CDR3 nucleotides read TGCAGTGCTAGCCGGGACGGTAACACTGAAGCTTTCTAT. Translation: CSASRDGNTEAFY.

The V and J genes are TRBV6-5 and TRBJ2-4; either TRBD1 or TRBD2 may fit D (5 bases each). Trimming took off 5 bases at V and 0 bases at J, with 14 bases between the two ends. CDR3 length equals 16 residues. The germline gives CDR1 MNHEY, CDR2 SVGAGI. CDR3 DNA: TGTGCCAGCAGTCGGGGAAGCAGGGTAGCCAAAAACATTCAGTACTTC. Translated: CASSRGSRVAKNIQYF.

This clonotype was seen at least ten times. The chain carries TRBV4-3 and TRBJ2-5; 7 nucleotides line up with TRBD1. The V segment lost 6 bases and the J segment 3 bases; nucleotides outside the gene matches: 4. The CDR3 extends over 13 amino acids. The germline gives CDR1 LGHNA, CDR2 YSLEER. The CDR3 reads CASRRTGEETQYF. The CDR3 DNA sequence: TGCGCCAGCAGGCGTACAGGGGAAGAGACCCAGTACTTC.

This clonotype was seen a few times. The V and J genes are TRBV29-1 and TRBJ2-7; possible D gene TRBD2, 6 bases. The CDR3 loop spans 14 amino acids. From germline, CDR1 is SQVTM and CDR2 ANQGSEA. Trimming took off 5 bases at V and 2 bases at J, with 16 bases between the two ends. The CDR3 DNA reads as TGCAGCGTTAAACCCTCGGGAGTTGCCTACGAGCAGTACTTC. Translation gives CSVKPSGVAYEQYF.

The rearrangement joins TRBV7-9 to TRBJ2-3; D not resolved. V dropped 2 bases and J dropped 3 bases, with 12 bases sitting between them. This CDR3 has 15 amino acids. The germline CDR1 and CDR2 sequences are SEHNR and FQNEAQ (reference sequence). CDR3 region: CASSLNSLDTDTQYF. CDR3 nucleotide sequence: TGTGCCAGCAGCTTAAATAGTCTAGATACAGATACGCAGTATTTT. Using reference TRBV7-9 and TRBJ2-3 for the parts outside the CDR3, the full variable domain is DTGVSQNPRHKITKRGQNVTFRCDPISEHNRLYWYRQTLGQGPEFLTYFQNEAQLEKSRLLSDRFSAERPKGSFSTLEIQRTEQGDSAMYLCASSLNSLDTDTQYFGPGTRLTVL.

In its sample, this clonotype was seen a few times. This sequence joins TRBV6-5 and TRBJ2-3, with 9 positions matching TRBD2. The length of the CDR3 is 14 residues. Trimming removed 7 bases from V and 4 bases from J; junction bases left unmatched: 6. Germline values: CDR1 MNHEY, CDR2 SVGAGI. The DNA for the CDR3 is TGTGCCAGCAAATGGCGGGGGGGGCCAGATACGCAGTATTTT. This sequence encodes CASKWRGGPDTQYF.

The chain combines TRBV15 with TRBJ2-3; D is possibly TRBD1 or TRBD2 (5 bases each). Germline values: CDR1 LNHNV, CDR2 YYDKDF (reference sequence). V lost 2 bases, J lost 1 base, and 10 bases lay in between. The CDR3 spans 15 residues. The DNA of the CDR3 is TGTGCCACCAGCAGAAATCTGGGGGGCACAGATACGCAGTATTTT. Its translation: CATSRNLGGTDTQYF.

The J gene is TRBJ2-3, the V gene TRBV7-8; D possibly corresponds to TRBD2 (7 bases). Germline CDR1 SGHVS, CDR2 FQNEAQ. The V gene lost 5 bases and the J gene lost 5 bases, with 17 bases spanning the gap. This CDR3 is built from 15 residues. The CDR3 loop reads CASSPLGGGLDTQYF. CDR3 nucleotide sequence: TGTGCCAGCAGCCCGCTAGGGGGGGGCTTAGATACGCAGTATTTT.

This clonotype has a handful of counts. V gene TRBV29-1 combines with J gene TRBJ2-2; TRBD1 agrees at 8 bases. The CDR3 sequence is 16 residues long. Germline lookup yields CDR1 SQVTM and CDR2 ANQGSEA. After removal of 3 bases from V and 0 bases from J, the junction contained 6 bases not matched to a gene. CDR3 sequence reads: CSVEGGQGSNTGELFF. The CDR3 region has the DNA TGCAGCGTTGAGGGTGGACAGGGATCGAACACCGGGGAGCTGTTTTTT.

V and J are TRBV5-1 and TRBJ2-5; D is perhaps TRBD1 (6 bases). Germline values: CDR1 SGHRS, CDR2 YFSETQ. V was pared by 3 bases and J by 7 bases, with 22 bases between. This CDR3 is 16 amino acids long. CDR3 sequence: CASSSRDMLEGGTQYF. The CDR3 nucleotides are TGCGCCAGCAGCTCCCGGGACATGTTAGAAGGAGGGACCCAGTACTTC.

V gene TRBV4-1 combines with J gene TRBJ2-1; 9 bases agree with TRBD1. This CDR3 contains 16 residues. CDR1 and CDR2 from the germline V gene are MGHRA and YSYEKL. The V segment lost 2 bases and the J segment 7 bases; nucleotides outside the gene matches: 9. The CDR3 loop is CASSQLGTGISNEQFF. In nucleotides, the CDR3 is TGCGCCAGCAGCCAATTGGGGACAGGGATCTCTAATGAGCAGTTCTTC.

The chain combines TRBV12-3 or TRBV12-4 with TRBJ2-3; D is ambiguous. The V and J ends lost 1 base and 7 bases respectively, with 9 bases between them. This CDR3 has 13 amino acids. The CDR3 bases are TGTGCCAGCAGTTTAGACAGCCAGAATACGCAGTATTTT. Protein product: CASSLDSQNTQYF.

The chain has TRBV5-6 and TRBJ2-7, with a tentative D call TRBD1 (6 bases). Germline assignment: CDR1 SGHDT and CDR2 YYEEEE. Trimming removed 4 bases at V and 2 bases at J, with 13 bases between. The CDR3 contains 14 residues. CDR3 DNA sequence: TGTGCCAGCAGCCAACAGGGATCAACCTACGAGCAGTACGTC. Translated: CASSQQGSTYEQYV.

This clonotype was seen at least ten times. The genes are TRBV5-1 and TRBJ2-3, with 10 bases lining up with TRBD2. The CDR3 sequence is 16 residues long. Germline CDR1 reads SGHRS; CDR2 reads YFSETQ. V dropped 0 bases and J dropped 6; count of bases not matched to a gene: 7. The CDR3 nucleotides are TGCGCCAGCAGCTTGGTCCTAGCGGGGGCCGGGGATACGCAGTATTTT. This codes for CASSLVLAGAGDTQYF.

This clonotype was found a few times. The chain carries TRBV6-5 and TRBJ2-5, with 8 bases matching TRBD2. In germline, CDR1 is MNHEY, CDR2 SVGAGI. The V segment lost 6 bases and the J segment 5 bases; nucleotides outside the gene matches: 8. This CDR3 has 14 residues. The CDR3 loop reads CASRLSGTRETQYF. The CDR3, as DNA: TGTGCCAGCAGGCTGTCGGGGACTAGGGAGACCCAGTACTTC.

This clonotype was seen many times. In nucleotides, the CDR3 is TGCGCCAGCAGCCCGGGGGACTACCAAGAGACCCAGTACTTC. This translates into CASSPGDYQETQYF. The chain recombines TRBV5-1 with TRBJ2-5; D possibly corresponds to TRBD2 (6 bases). V lost 4 bases to trimming and J lost 0 bases, with 10 bases between them. This CDR3 region has 14 residues. Looked up from germline, CDR1 is SGHRS and CDR2 is YFSETQ.

This clonotype has a count of ten or more. CDR3 residues: CASSWWGPRTNEQFF. CDR3 nucleotides: TGTGCCAGCAGCTGGTGGGGGCCCAGGACCAATGAGCAGTTCTTC. The V gene is TRBV5-5, the J gene TRBJ2-1; D might be TRBD1 (6 bases). CDR1 is SGHKS, CDR2 YYEKEE, per germline (reference sequence). Trimming stripped 3 bases from V and 6 bases from J, with 16 bases between. The CDR3 sequence is 15 residues long.

This clonotype was observed a few times. This rearrangement joins TRBV7-7 to TRBJ2-7, with 7 bases that match TRBD1. Germline V CDR1 and CDR2: SSHAT, FNYEAQ (reference sequence). CDR3 length: 15 amino acids. The CDR3 loop is CASSPPRDRAYEQYV. The DNA of the CDR3 is TGTGCTAGCAGCCCCCCACGGGACAGAGCCTACGAGCAGTACGTC.

V usage is TRBV12-3 or TRBV12-4 and J usage is TRBJ2-7; no clear D gene. The CDR3 is 12 residues long. V lost 5 bases, J lost 6 bases, and 11 bases lay in between. The CDR3 sequence is CASSLGPGEQYF. CDR3 nucleotides: TGTGCCAGCAGTCTCGGACCGGGCGAGCAGTACTTC.

The chain employs TRBV7-9 and TRBJ2-1; possible D gene TRBD1, 5 bases. The CDR3 contains 13 residues. With 10 bases removed from V and 5 bases from J, the gap between germline ends came to 15 bases. Germline V CDR1 and CDR2: SEHNR, FQNEAQ (reference sequence). The chain's CDR3 is CATTRATDNEQFF. In nucleotides, the CDR3 is TGTGCCACCACGAGAGCGACAGACAATGAGCAGTTCTTC.